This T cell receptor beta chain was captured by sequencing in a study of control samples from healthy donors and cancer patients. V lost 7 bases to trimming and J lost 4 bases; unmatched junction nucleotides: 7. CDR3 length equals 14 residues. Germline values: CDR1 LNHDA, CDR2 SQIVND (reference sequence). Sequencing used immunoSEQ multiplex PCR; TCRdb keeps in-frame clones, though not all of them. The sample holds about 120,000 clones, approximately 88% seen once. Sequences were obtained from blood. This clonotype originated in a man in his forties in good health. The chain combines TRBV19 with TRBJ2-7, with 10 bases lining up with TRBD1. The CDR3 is CASTLTGGSYEQYF. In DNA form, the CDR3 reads TGTGCCAGTACCCTGACAGGGGGCTCTTACGAGCAGTACTTC.